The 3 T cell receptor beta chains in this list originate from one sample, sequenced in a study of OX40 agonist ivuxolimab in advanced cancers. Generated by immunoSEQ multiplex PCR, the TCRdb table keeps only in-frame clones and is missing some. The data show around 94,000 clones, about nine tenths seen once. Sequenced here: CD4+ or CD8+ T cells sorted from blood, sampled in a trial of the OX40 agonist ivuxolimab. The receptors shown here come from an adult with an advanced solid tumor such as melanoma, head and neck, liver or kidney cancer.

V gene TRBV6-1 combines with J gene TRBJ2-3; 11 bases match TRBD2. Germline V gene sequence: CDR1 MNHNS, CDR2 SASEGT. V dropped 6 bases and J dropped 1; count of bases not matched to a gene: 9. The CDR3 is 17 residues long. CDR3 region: CASRETALAGGTDTQYF. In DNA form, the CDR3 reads TGTGCCAGCAGGGAAACGGCACTAGCGGGGGGCACAGATACGCAGTATTTT.

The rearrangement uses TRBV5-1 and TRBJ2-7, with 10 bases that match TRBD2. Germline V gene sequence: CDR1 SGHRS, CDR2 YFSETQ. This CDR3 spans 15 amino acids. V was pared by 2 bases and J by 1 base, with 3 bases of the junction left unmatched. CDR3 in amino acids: CASSFTSGVSYEQYF. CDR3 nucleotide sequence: TGCGCCAGCAGCTTCACTAGCGGGGTTTCCTACGAGCAGTACTTC.

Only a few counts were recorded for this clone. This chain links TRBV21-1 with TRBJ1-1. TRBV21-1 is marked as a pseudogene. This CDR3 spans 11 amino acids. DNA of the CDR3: TGTGCCAGCAAACACCGGGATGAAGCTTTCTTT. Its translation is CASKHRDEAFF.